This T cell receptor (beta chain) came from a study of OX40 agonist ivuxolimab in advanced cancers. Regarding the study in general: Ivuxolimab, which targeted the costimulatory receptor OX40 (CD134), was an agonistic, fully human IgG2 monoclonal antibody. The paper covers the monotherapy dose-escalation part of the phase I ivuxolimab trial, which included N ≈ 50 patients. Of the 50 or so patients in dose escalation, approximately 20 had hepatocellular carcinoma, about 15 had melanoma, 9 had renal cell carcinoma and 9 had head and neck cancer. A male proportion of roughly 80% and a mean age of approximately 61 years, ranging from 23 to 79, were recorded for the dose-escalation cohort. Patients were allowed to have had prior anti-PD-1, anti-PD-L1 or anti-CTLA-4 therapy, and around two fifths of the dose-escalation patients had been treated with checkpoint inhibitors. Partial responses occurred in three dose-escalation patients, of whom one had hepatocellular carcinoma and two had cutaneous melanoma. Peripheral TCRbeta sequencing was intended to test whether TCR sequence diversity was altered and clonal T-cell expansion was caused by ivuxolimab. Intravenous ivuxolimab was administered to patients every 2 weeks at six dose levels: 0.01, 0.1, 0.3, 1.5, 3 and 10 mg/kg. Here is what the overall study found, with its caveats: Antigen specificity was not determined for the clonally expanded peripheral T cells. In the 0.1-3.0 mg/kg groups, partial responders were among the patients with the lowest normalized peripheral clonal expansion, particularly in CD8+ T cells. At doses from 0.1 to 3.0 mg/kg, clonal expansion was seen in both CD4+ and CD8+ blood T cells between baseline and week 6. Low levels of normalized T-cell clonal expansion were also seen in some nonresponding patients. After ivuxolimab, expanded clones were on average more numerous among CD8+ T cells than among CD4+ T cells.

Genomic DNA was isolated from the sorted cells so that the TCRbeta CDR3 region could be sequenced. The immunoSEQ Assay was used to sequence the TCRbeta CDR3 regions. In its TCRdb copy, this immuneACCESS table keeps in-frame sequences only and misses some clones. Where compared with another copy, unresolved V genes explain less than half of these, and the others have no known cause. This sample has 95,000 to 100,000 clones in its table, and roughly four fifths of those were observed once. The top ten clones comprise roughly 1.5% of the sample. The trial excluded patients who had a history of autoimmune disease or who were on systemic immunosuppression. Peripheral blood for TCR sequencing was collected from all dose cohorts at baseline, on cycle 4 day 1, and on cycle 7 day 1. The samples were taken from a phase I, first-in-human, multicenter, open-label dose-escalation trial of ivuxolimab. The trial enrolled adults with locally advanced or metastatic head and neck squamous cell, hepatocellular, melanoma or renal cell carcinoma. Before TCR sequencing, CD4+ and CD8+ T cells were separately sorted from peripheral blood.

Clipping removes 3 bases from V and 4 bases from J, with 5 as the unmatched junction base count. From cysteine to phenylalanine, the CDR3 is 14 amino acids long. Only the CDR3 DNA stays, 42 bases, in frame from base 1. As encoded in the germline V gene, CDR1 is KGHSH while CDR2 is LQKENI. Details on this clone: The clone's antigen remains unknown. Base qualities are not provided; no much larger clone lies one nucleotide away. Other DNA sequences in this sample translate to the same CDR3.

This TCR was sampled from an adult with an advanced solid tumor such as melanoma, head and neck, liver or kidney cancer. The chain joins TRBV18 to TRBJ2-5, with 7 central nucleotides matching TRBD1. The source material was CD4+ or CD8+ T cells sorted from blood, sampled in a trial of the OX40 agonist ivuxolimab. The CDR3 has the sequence CASSPRGSGETQYF. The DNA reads TGTGCCAGCTCACCCAGGGGGTCCGGAGAGACCCAGTACTTC.